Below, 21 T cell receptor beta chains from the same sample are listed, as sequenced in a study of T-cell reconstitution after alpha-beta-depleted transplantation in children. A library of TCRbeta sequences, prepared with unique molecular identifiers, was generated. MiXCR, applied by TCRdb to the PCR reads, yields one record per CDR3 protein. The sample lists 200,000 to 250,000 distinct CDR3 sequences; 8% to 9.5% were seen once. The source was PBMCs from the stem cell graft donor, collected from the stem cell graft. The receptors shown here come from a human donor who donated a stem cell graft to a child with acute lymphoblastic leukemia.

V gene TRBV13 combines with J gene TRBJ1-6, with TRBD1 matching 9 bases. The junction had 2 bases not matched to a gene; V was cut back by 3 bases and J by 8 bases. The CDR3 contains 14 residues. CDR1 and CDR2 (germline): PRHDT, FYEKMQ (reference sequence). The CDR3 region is CASSLGQGYSPLHF. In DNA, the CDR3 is TGTGCCAGCAGCTTGGGACAGGGCTATTCACCCCTCCACTTT.

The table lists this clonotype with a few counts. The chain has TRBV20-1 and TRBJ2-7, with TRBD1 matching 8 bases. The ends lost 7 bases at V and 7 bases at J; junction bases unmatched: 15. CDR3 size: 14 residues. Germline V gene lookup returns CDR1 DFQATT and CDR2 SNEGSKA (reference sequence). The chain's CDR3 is CSVASGQAISEQYF. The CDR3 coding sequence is TGCAGTGTTGCATCGGGACAGGCTATATCGGAGCAGTACTTC.

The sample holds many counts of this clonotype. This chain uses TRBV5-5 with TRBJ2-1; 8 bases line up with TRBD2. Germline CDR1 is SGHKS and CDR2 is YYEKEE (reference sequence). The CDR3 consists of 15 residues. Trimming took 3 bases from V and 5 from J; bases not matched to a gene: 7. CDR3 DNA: TGTGCCAGCAGCTATACTTCGGGGGGGAACAATGAGCAGTTCTTC. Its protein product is CASSYTSGGNNEQFF.

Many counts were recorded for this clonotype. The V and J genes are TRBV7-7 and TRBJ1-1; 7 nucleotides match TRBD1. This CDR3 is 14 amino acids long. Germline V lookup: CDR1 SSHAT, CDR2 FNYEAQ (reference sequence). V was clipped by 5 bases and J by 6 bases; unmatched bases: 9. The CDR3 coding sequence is TGTGCCAGCAGCCCGGCCCGGGACAGCCCTGAAGCTTTCTTT. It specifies CASSPARDSPEAFF.

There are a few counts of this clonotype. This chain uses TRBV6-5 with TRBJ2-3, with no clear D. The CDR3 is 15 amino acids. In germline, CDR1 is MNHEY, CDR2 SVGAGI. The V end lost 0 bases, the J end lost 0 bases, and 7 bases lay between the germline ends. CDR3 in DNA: TGTGCCAGCAGTTACTCTGAGGCTAGCACAGATACGCAGTATTTT. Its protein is CASSYSEASTDTQYF.

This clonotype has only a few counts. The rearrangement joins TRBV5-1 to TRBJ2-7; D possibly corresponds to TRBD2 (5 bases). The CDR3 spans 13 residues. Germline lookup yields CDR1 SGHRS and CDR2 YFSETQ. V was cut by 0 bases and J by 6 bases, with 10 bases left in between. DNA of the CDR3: TGCGCCAGCAGCTTGGAACTCCGGGGCGAGCAGTACTTC. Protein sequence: CASSLELRGEQYF.

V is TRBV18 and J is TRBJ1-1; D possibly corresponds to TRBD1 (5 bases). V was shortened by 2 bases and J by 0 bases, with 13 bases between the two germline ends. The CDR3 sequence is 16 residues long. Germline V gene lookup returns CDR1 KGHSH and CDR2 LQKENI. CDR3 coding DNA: TGTGCCAGCTCACCAGGGGAGGGGCGTCTGAACACTGAAGCTTTCTTT. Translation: CASSPGEGRLNTEAFF.

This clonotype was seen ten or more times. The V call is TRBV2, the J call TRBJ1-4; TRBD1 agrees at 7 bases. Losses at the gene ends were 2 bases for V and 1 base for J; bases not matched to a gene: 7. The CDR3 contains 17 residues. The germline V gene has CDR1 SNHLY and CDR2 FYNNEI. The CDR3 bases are TGTGCCAGCAGTGAAAGAGGAAGGGGGCGAACTAATGAAAAACTGTTTTTT. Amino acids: CASSERGRGRTNEKLFF.

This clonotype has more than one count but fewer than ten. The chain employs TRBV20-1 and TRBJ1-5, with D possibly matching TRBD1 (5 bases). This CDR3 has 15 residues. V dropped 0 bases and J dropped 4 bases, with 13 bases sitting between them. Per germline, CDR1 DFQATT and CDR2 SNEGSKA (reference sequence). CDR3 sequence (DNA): TGCAGTGCTAGAGATCTAGGGCAGGGTAATCAGCCCCAGCATTTT. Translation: CSARDLGQGNQPQHF.

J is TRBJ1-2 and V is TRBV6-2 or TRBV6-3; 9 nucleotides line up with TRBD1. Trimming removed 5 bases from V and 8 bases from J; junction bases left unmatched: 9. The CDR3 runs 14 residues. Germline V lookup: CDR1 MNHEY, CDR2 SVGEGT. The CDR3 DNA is TGTGCCAGCAGTCAAGGTCCGGGACAGGGCGGCTACACCTTC. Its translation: CASSQGPGQGGYTF.

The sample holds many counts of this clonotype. The CDR3 DNA is TGTGCCAGCAGCCAAGAACTAGCGGACCAAGAGACCCAGTACTTC. This translates into CASSQELADQETQYF. The chain recombines TRBV3-1 with TRBJ2-5; 8 bases fit TRBD2. The CDR3 spans 15 residues. The germline gives CDR1 LGHDT, CDR2 YNNKEL (reference sequence). V lost 0 bases to trimming and J lost 0 bases; unmatched junction nucleotides: 0.

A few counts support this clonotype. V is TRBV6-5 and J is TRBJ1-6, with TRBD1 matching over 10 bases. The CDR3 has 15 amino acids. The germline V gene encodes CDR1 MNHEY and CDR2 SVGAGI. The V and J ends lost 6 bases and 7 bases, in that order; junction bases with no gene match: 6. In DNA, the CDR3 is TGTGCCAGCAGATTAGGGACAGGGGACAATTCACCCCTCCACTTT. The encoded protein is CASRLGTGDNSPLHF.

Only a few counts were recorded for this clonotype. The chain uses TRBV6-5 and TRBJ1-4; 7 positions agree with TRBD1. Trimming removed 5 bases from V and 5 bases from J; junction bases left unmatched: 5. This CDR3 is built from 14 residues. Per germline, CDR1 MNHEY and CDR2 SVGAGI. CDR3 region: CASSNRGPNEKLFF. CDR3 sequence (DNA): TGTGCCAGCAGTAACAGGGGACCGAATGAAAAACTGTTTTTT.

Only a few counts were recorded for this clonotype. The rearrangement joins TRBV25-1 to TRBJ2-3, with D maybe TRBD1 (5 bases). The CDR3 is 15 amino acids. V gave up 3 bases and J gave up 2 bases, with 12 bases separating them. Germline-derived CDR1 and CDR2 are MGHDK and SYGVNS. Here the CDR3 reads CASSDSRTNTDTQYF. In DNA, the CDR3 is TGTGCCAGCAGTGATTCCCGGACAAACACAGATACGCAGTATTTT.

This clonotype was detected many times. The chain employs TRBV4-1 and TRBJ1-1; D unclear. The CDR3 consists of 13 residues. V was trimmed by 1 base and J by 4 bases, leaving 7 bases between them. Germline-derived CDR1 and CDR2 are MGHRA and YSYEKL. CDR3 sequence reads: CASSQGVGTEAFF. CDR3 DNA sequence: TGCGCCAGCAGCCAAGGAGTGGGCACTGAAGCTTTCTTT.

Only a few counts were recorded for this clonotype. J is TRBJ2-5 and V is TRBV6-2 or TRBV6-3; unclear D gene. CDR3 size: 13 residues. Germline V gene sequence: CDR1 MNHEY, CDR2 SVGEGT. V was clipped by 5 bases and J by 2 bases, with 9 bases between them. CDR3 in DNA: TGTGCCAGCAGTGGAAAATCACAAGAGACCCAGTACTTC. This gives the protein CASSGKSQETQYF.

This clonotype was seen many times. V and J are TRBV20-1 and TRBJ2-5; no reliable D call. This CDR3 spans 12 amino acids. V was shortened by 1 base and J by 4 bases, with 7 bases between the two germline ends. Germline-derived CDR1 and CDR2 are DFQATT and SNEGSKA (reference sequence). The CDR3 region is CSARVGRETQYF. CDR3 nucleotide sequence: TGCAGTGCTAGAGTGGGTCGAGAGACCCAGTACTTC.

CDR3 in DNA: TGCAGTGCACGGGACCAAAGCTCCTACAATGAGCAGTTCTTC. Amino acids: CSARDQSSYNEQFF. The V and J genes are TRBV20-1 and TRBJ2-1; possibly TRBD1 or TRBD2 for D (5 bases each). CDR3 length: 14 amino acids. V was pared by 6 bases and J by 0 bases, with 12 bases between. CDR1 DFQATT and CDR2 SNEGSKA come from the germline V gene (reference sequence).

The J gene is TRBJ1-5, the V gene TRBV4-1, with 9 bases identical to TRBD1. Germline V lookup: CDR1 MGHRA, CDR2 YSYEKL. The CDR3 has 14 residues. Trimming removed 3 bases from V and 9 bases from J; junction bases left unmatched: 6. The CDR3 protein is CASSQETGGAPQHF. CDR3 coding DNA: TGCGCCAGCAGCCAGGAGACAGGGGGTGCGCCCCAGCATTTT.

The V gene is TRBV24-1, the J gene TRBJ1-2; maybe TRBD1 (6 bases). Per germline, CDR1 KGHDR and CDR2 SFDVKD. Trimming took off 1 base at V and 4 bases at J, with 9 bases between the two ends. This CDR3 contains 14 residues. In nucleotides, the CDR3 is TGTGCCACCAGTGATTTCGGCAGGGGCTATGGCTACACCTTC. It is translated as CATSDFGRGYGYTF.

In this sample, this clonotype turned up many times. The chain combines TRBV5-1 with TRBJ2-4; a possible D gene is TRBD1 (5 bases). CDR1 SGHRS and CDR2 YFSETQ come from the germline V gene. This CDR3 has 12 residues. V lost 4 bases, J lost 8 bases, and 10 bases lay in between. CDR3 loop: CASSNRRDIQYF. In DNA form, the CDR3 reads TGCGCCAGCAGCAACCGCAGGGACATTCAGTACTTC. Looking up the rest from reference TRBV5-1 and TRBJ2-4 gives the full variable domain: KAGVTQTPRYLIKTRGQQVTLSCSPISGHRSVSWYQQTPGQGLQFLFEYFSETQRNKGNFPGRFSGRQFSNSRSEMNVSTLELGDSALYLCASSNRRDIQYFGAGTRLSVL.